These 8 T cell receptor beta chains were sequenced from one sample in a study of radiation and T cells in renal cell carcinoma. Clones were sequenced by immunoSEQ multiplex PCR, and TCRdb holds only the in-frame ones, with some missing. Among over 120,000 clones listed, approximately 91% were seen once. Time point meaning: baseline pretreatment blood. As to treatment: 15 Gy SBRT to primary tumor, nephrectomy 4 weeks later. Sequenced here: blood, sampled from a patient whose treatment included radiotherapy and nephrectomy. The receptor source for this set is a woman aged 45-59 years with renal cell carcinoma.

The V gene is TRBV7-6, the J gene TRBJ2-7, with D possibly called TRBD1 or TRBD2 (5 bases each). V was shortened by 4 bases and J by 1 base, with 14 bases between the two germline ends. CDR1 is SGHVS and CDR2 is FNYEAQ in the germline V gene. The CDR3 length is 15 residues. Written as DNA, the CDR3 is TGTGCCAGCAGCTCACACCGGGACGGATCCTACGAGCAGTACTTC. It is translated as CASSSHRDGSYEQYF. The full variable domain, with the rest looked up from reference TRBV7-6 and TRBJ2-7, is GAGVSQSPRYKVTKRGQDVALRCDPISGHVSLYWYRQALGQGPEFLTYFNYEAQQDKSGLPNDRFSAERPEGSISTLTIQRTEQRDSAMYRCASSSHRDGSYEQYFGPGTRLTVT.

The genes are TRBV5-4 and TRBJ2-5, with 10 positions matching TRBD2. CDR1 and CDR2 (germline): SGHNT, YYREEE (reference sequence). This CDR3 is built from 16 residues. The ends lost 4 bases at V and 1 base at J; junction bases unmatched: 7. Written as DNA, the CDR3 is TGTGCCAGCAGCACCCGGACTAGCGGCATCCAAGAGACCCAGTACTTC. Protein: CASSTRTSGIQETQYF.

V is TRBV19 and J is TRBJ1-5, with 7 positions matching TRBD1. CDR1 is LNHDA and CDR2 is SQIVND in the germline V gene (reference sequence). J lost 6 bases, V lost 5 bases, and 13 bases had no gene match. The CDR3 loop spans 16 amino acids. The CDR3 DNA is TGTGCCAGTAGTCGAGACCCAGGGGGGTCGGTTCAGCCCCAGCATTTT. It codes for CASSRDPGGSVQPQHF.

Of note for this clone: One base away lies a much larger clone, so this may be a sequencing read error. CDR3 sequence reads: CASSLAGVQETQYF. The CDR3 nucleotides read TGTGCCAGCAGCTTGGCGGGGGTCCAAGAGACCCAGTACTTC. V and J are TRBV7-9 and TRBJ2-5; 7 bases align to TRBD2. CDR1 and CDR2 (germline): SEHNR, FQNEAQ (reference sequence). With V trimmed by 3 bases and J by 1 base, 2 bases remained unmatched. The CDR3 is 14 amino acids. Together with reference TRBV7-9 and TRBJ2-5, the CDR3 gives the full variable domain: DTGVSQNPRHKITKRGQNVTFRCDPISEHNRLYWYRQTLGQGPEFLTYFQNEAQLEKSRLLSDRFSAERPKGSFSTLEIQRTEQGDSAMYLCASSLAGVQETQYFGPGTRLLVL.

The CDR3 loop is CASSLAPVGQGRSDTQYF. CDR3 nucleotides: TGTGCCAGCAGCTTGGCACCTGTGGGACAGGGGAGATCAGATACGCAGTATTTT. This chain links TRBV5-4 with TRBJ2-3; 10 nucleotides align to TRBD1. This CDR3 spans 18 amino acids. The V gene end was trimmed by 0 bases and the J gene end by 4 bases; junction bases not matched to a gene: 11. From germline, CDR1 is SGHNT and CDR2 YYREEE (reference sequence). The variable domain in full, with the rest retrieved from reference TRBV5-4 and TRBJ2-3, is ETGVTQSPTHLIKTRGQQVTLRCSSQSGHNTVSWYQQALGQGPQFIFQYYREEENGRGNFPPRFSGLQFPNYSSELNVNALELDDSALYLCASSLAPVGQGRSDTQYFGPGTRLTVL.

The V and J genes are TRBV10-3 and TRBJ1-4; D is uncertain. V was cut by 2 bases and J by 8 bases, with 9 bases left in between. CDR1 and CDR2 from the germline V gene are ENHRY and SYGVKD. This CDR3 comprises 13 residues. The CDR3 region has the DNA TGTGCCATCAGTGAGGGCGTTGGGGAAAAACTGTTTTTT. Residues: CAISEGVGEKLFF.

V is TRBV19 and J is TRBJ1-2, with 9 bases fitting TRBD1. Trimming took 6 bases from V and 8 from J; bases not matched to a gene: 7. From germline, CDR1 is LNHDA and CDR2 SQIVND (reference sequence). The CDR3 has 13 residues. CDR3 loop: CASRPGTGKGYTF. CDR3 bases: TGTGCCAGTAGACCCGGGACAGGGAAAGGCTACACCTTC.

The chain has TRBV9 and TRBJ2-7; perhaps TRBD2 as D (5 bases). The germline gives CDR1 SGDLS, CDR2 YYNGEE. The CDR3 runs to 14 residues. V was clipped by 4 bases and J by 5 bases, with 16 bases between them. CDR3 amino acids: CASSTFDGGHEQYF. The CDR3 DNA sequence: TGTGCCAGCAGCACCTTTGATGGCGGGCACGAGCAGTACTTC.